Reported below is one T cell receptor beta chain. This entry belongs to a study of cytomegalovirus exposure and HLA in healthy donors. Trimming removed 3 bases at V and 4 bases at J, with 9 bases between. Germline V lookup: CDR1 LNHDA, CDR2 SQIVND (reference sequence). The CDR3 contains 14 residues. With 60 Vbeta and 13 Jbeta primers, the PCR was carried out. Method: immunoSEQ multiplex PCR; TCRdb's copy keeps in-frame clones and lacks some. The data contain about 150,000 clones, 80% to 90% of them singletons. The receptor was derived from a male donor in good health and CMV-seronegative. V is TRBV19 and J is TRBJ1-4; D remains unclear. Source material: PBMCs. The CDR3 DNA is TGTGCCAGTAGTATTAGCGGTCTTAATGAAAAACTGTTTTTT. This encodes CASSISGLNEKLFF.